This T cell receptor (beta chain) appears in the sequencing data of a study of shared clonotypes between healthy human individuals. This clone was seen once. Its specificity is not known. This same CDR3 is encoded by further DNA sequences in the sample. The CDR3 length is 15 residues. The germline CDR1 and CDR2 sequences are SGHTA and FQGTGA. With 5 bases clipped from V and 1 base from J, the junction kept 3 bases outside the gene matches. Sequenced by immunoSEQ multiplex PCR; TCRdb stores in-frame clones only, minus some. This sample has some 1.5 million clones, with approximately 96% found just once. Whole-study results and caveats: Around 5% of naive CD4 clonotypes were common to several donors. Genetic and exposure-history diversity was limited by the small donor number.

Sequencing was performed on naive CD4+ T cells sorted from blood. Subset reported: CD45RA+ positively selected. The chain links TRBV7-3 to TRBJ2-1; 9 nucleotides align to TRBD2. This TCR derives from a man aged 25-45 years in good health. The CDR3 sequence: CASSRLAGSYNEQFF. The CDR3 region has the DNA TGTGCCAGCAGCCGCCTAGCGGGATCCTACAATGAGCAGTTCTTC.